What follows are 28 T cell receptor beta chains derived from one specimen sequenced in a study of T cells of healthy individuals. Using its own MiXCR run on the 5' RACE reads, TCRdb lists one record per CDR3 protein. Of about 63,000 distinct CDR3 sequences in the sample, roughly 16% were seen once. The receptors shown here come from a human donor in good health.

This clonotype has ten or more counts. The chain has TRBV6-5 and TRBJ1-6; D not certain. The germline V gene encodes CDR1 MNHEY and CDR2 SVGAGI. Between the trimmed V and J ends, which lost 4 bases and 6 bases, there was a span of 7 bases. The CDR3 has 13 residues. The CDR3 sequence: CASSLTGNSPLHF. The CDR3 DNA reads as TGTGCCAGCAGTTTGACGGGTAATTCACCCCTCCACTTT.

This clonotype was observed many times. This CDR3 is CASSQDGGYEQYF. CDR3 bases: TGCGCCAGCAGCCAAGACGGGGGCTACGAGCAGTACTTC. The chain recombines TRBV4-3 with TRBJ2-7; weak D call: TRBD2 (6 bases). The CDR3 covers 13 residues. V shed 0 bases and J shed 3 bases, with 6 bases lying between them. Germline V gene data show CDR1 as LGHNA and CDR2 as YSLEER.

The chain is built from TRBV5-6 and TRBJ1-1, with 11 bases matching TRBD1. V lost 4 bases, J lost 4 bases, and 3 bases stayed unmatched. The V gene's germline CDR1 is SGHDT and CDR2 YYEEEE. The CDR3 length is 14 residues. The CDR3 bases are TGTGCCAGCAGCGGACAGGGGGCAGGCACTGAAGCTTTCTTT. It codes for CASSGQGAGTEAFF.

This clonotype was detected only a few times. In DNA form, the CDR3 reads TGTGCCTCAACTTTGACAGGGAGATCACCTGGGGCCAACGTCCTGACTTTC. This translates into CASTLTGRSPGANVLTF. V gene TRBV2 combines with J gene TRBJ2-6, with TRBD1 matching over 7 bases. In germline, CDR1 is SNHLY, CDR2 FYNNEI. After removal of 11 bases from V and 2 bases from J, the junction contained 15 bases not matched to a gene. The CDR3 covers 17 residues.

This clonotype has a count of ten or more. The rearrangement joins TRBV29-1 to TRBJ2-1, with 7 nucleotides matching TRBD1. The V and J ends lost 6 bases and 4 bases, in that order; junction bases with no gene match: 15. Germline lookup yields CDR1 SQVTM and CDR2 ANQGSEA. The CDR3 loop spans 16 amino acids. The CDR3 DNA follows: TGCAGCGTCATTGACAGGGACAGAGGCCTTTACAATGAGCAGTTCTTC. Translated, it gives CSVIDRDRGLYNEQFF.

This chain uses TRBV29-1 with TRBJ1-2; a weak D match, TRBD1 (5 bases). The CDR3 is 11 residues long. V was cut by 5 bases and J by 12 bases, with 16 bases left in between. Germline lookup yields CDR1 SQVTM and CDR2 ANQGSEA. The CDR3: CSVSRGRQNTF. CDR3 coding DNA: TGCAGCGTTTCTAGGGGAAGACAGAACACCTTC. The variable domain in full, completed from reference TRBV29-1 and TRBJ1-2, reads SAVISQKPSRDICQRGTSLTIQCQVDSQVTMMFWYRQQPGQSLTLIATANQGSEATYESGFVIDKFPISRPNLTFSTLTVSNMSPEDSSIYLCSVSRGRQNTFGSGTRLTVV.

This clonotype turned up a few times. The chain links TRBV5-4 to TRBJ2-5, with TRBD2 matching 8 bases. CDR1 and CDR2 from the germline V gene are SGHNT and YYREEE (reference sequence). CDR3 length: 15 amino acids. J gave up 2 bases and V 4 bases, and 7 bases lay outside the gene matches. The CDR3 bases are TGTGCCAGCAGCCTCGCCGGGACTAGTCAAGAGACCCAGTACTTC. It encodes CASSLAGTSQETQYF.

This chain links TRBV12-3 or TRBV12-4 with TRBJ1-2; D may be TRBD1 (5 bases). V shed 5 bases and J shed 9 bases, with 10 bases lying between them. This CDR3 comprises 11 residues. Written as DNA, the CDR3 is TGTGCCAGCAGTCCCGGGACCAGCTACACCTTC. It translates to CASSPGTSYTF.

In its sample, this clonotype was seen a few times. This chain joins TRBV12-3 or TRBV12-4 and TRBJ2-5, with 7 bases lining up with TRBD1. The CDR3 extends over 12 amino acids. V gave up 6 bases and J gave up 4 bases; unmatched junction bases: 2. As DNA, the CDR3 is TGTGCCAGCAGCCGACAGGGAGAGACCCAGTACTTC. Its translation: CASSRQGETQYF.

There are many counts of this clonotype. V usage is TRBV20-1 and J usage is TRBJ2-1; TRBD2 matches at 15 bases. Germline-derived CDR1 and CDR2 are DFQATT and SNEGSKA (reference sequence). The V and J ends lost 6 bases and 2 bases, in that order; junction bases with no gene match: 2. This CDR3 has 15 amino acids. CDR3 sequence reads: CSARTSGRAYNEQFF. For the CDR3, the DNA is TGCAGTGCGAGGACTAGCGGGAGGGCCTACAATGAGCAGTTCTTC.

Ten or more counts support this clonotype. The genes are TRBV12-3 or TRBV12-4 and TRBJ2-1; 16 bases match TRBD2. V trimming: 6 bases; J trimming: 5 bases; junction bases outside the gene matches: 13. The CDR3 runs to 19 residues. CDR3 amino acids: CASRQVPGTSGGVNNEQFF. CDR3 nucleotides: TGTGCCAGCAGACAAGTTCCCGGGACTAGCGGGGGGGTGAACAATGAGCAGTTCTTC.

This clonotype has at least ten counts. This chain links TRBV27 with TRBJ2-1; 11 bases match TRBD2. Trimming removed 5 bases from V and 2 bases from J; junction bases left unmatched: 8. Germline lookup yields CDR1 MNHEY and CDR2 SMNVEV (reference sequence). This CDR3 spans 17 amino acids. The CDR3 sequence is CASSTTGTSGPYNEQFF. The CDR3 DNA follows: TGTGCCAGCAGTACCACCGGGACTAGCGGCCCCTACAATGAGCAGTTCTTC.

This clonotype was picked up many times. The chain recombines TRBV6-2 or TRBV6-3 with TRBJ1-5; 7 bases align to TRBD1. From germline, CDR1 is MNHEY and CDR2 SVGEGT. There are 14 residues in the CDR3. V was pared by 8 bases and J by 2 bases, with 6 bases of the junction left unmatched. The CDR3 coding sequence is TGTGCCAGCGAACCTACAGGGGGCAATCAGCCCCAGCATTTT. Its protein is CASEPTGGNQPQHF.

This rearrangement joins TRBV20-1 to TRBJ1-2; 12 nucleotides agree with TRBD1. This CDR3 is built from 16 residues. The germline gives CDR1 DFQATT, CDR2 SNEGSKA (reference sequence). Losses at the gene ends were 1 base for V and 8 bases for J; bases not matched to a gene: 11. The CDR3 loop is CSARGPGTGGGEGYTF. The CDR3 DNA sequence: TGCAGTGCTAGAGGACCAGGGACAGGGGGCGGAGAGGGCTACACCTTC.

This clonotype was observed a few times. The chain combines TRBV10-3 with TRBJ1-5; the match to TRBD1 covers 10 bases. Germline CDR1 reads ENHRY; CDR2 reads SYGVKD. The CDR3 extends over 15 amino acids. V trimming: 7 bases; J trimming: 6 bases; junction bases outside the gene matches: 9. CDR3 residues: CAIKYRQGAFQPQHF. The DNA of the CDR3 is TGTGCCATCAAATATCGACAGGGGGCGTTTCAGCCCCAGCATTTT.

In its sample, this clonotype was seen a few times. The chain uses TRBV5-4 and TRBJ2-5; TRBD2 matches 7 bases. CDR3 length: 15 amino acids. The germline gives CDR1 SGHNT, CDR2 YYREEE (reference sequence). V was clipped by 6 bases and J by 1 base; unmatched bases: 9. CDR3 in amino acids: CASKPWTGGQETQYF. For the CDR3, the DNA is TGTGCCAGCAAACCGTGGACGGGGGGCCAAGAGACCCAGTACTTC.

This clonotype has ten or more counts. The chain combines TRBV10-3 with TRBJ1-2, with D possibly being TRBD1 (5 bases). The CDR3 runs to 15 residues. V lost 2 bases and J lost 6, with 16 bases in between. Germline assignment: CDR1 ENHRY and CDR2 SYGVKD. CDR3 sequence (DNA): TGTGCCATCAGTGAGCCGAGGCTCAGGGCTAATGGCTACACCTTC. Translated, it gives CAISEPRLRANGYTF.

The chain carries TRBV9 and TRBJ2-2; possibly TRBD2 for D (6 bases). The germline gives CDR1 SGDLS, CDR2 YYNGEE. V shed 6 bases and J shed 2 bases, with 11 bases lying between them. This CDR3 is 14 amino acids long. The CDR3 reads CASTSGSNTGELFF. The CDR3 coding sequence is TGTGCCAGCACCTCCGGGAGCAACACCGGGGAGCTGTTTTTT. The whole variable domain, filled in from reference TRBV9 and TRBJ2-2, reads DSGVTQTPKHLITATGQRVTLRCSPRSGDLSVYWYQQSLDQGLQFLIQYYNGEERAKGNILERFSAQQFPDLHSELNLSSLELGDSALYFCASTSGSNTGELFFGEGSRLTVL.

This clonotype was found a few times. V usage is TRBV5-1 and J usage is TRBJ1-1; D remains ambiguous. CDR1 and CDR2 from the germline V gene are SGHRS and YFSETQ. The CDR3 is 14 residues long. The germline V and J ends were trimmed by 6 bases and 3 bases, with 15 bases remaining between them. The CDR3 spells CASNRAGGYTEAFF. The CDR3 DNA sequence: TGCGCCAGCAACCGCGCGGGTGGTTACACTGAAGCTTTCTTT.

This clonotype occurred many times. V is TRBV3-1 and J is TRBJ1-1, with unresolved D. V lost 4 bases, J lost 6 bases, and 12 bases lay in between. Germline-derived CDR1 and CDR2 are LGHDT and YNNKEL (reference sequence). This CDR3 has 13 amino acids. The CDR3 loop reads CASSPRTIAEAFF. CDR3 sequence (DNA): TGTGCCAGCAGCCCCCGGACGATCGCTGAAGCTTTCTTT.

This rearrangement joins TRBV24-1 to TRBJ1-4; D is unresolved. The CDR3 consists of 11 residues. The germline V gene encodes CDR1 KGHDR and CDR2 SFDVKD. Trimming took off 0 bases at V and 11 bases at J, with 3 bases between the two ends. CDR3 protein: CATSDLGKLFF. As DNA, the CDR3 is TGTGCCACCAGTGATTTGGGGAAACTGTTTTTT.

This clonotype has only a few counts. The chain links TRBV11-2 to TRBJ2-2, with D unresolved. The V and J ends lost 2 bases and 6 bases respectively, with 7 bases between them. The length of the CDR3 is 13 residues. CDR1 SGHAT and CDR2 FQNNGV come from the germline V gene. In DNA form, the CDR3 reads TGTGCCAGCAGCTTATTTGGACCCGGGGAGCTGTTTTTT. Residues: CASSLFGPGELFF.

This clonotype was seen many times. This chain connects TRBV9 to TRBJ2-3, with D perhaps matching TRBD2 (6 bases). CDR1 is SGDLS, CDR2 YYNGEE, per germline. The V and J ends lost 0 bases and 0 bases respectively, with 11 bases between them. The CDR3 runs 16 residues. The CDR3 coding sequence is TGTGCCAGCAGCGTAGCGGGAGCGTCTAGCACAGATACGCAGTATTTT. Translated, it gives CASSVAGASSTDTQYF.

This clonotype was seen at least ten times. The chain has TRBV25-1 and TRBJ2-7, with 10 bases matching TRBD2. The germline CDR1 and CDR2 sequences are MGHDK and SYGVNS. V was pared by 3 bases and J by 0 bases, with 11 bases of the junction left unmatched. The CDR3 runs 18 residues. CDR3 region: CASSDPSGRIGSSYEQYF. The DNA of the CDR3 is TGTGCCAGCAGTGATCCTAGCGGGAGAATTGGAAGCTCCTACGAGCAGTACTTC.

This clonotype occurred a few times. The chain has TRBV18 and TRBJ2-5, with D maybe TRBD2 (5 bases). This CDR3 is 15 amino acids long. Germline CDR1 reads KGHSH; CDR2 reads LQKENI. The V and J ends lost 7 bases and 4 bases respectively, with 19 bases between them. The CDR3 reads CASYAGRTPRETQYF. The DNA for the CDR3 is TGTGCCAGCTATGCCGGCCGGACTCCCAGAGAGACCCAGTACTTC.

Points on this clonotype: A read error may explain this, as a much larger clone is one base away. The rearrangement joins TRBV18 to TRBJ1-2; D is unclear. The CDR3 sequence is 12 residues long. Trimming left V 2 bases short and J 4 bases short, with 5 bases between. Germline CDR1 and CDR2: KGHSH and LQKENI. This CDR3 reads CASSPETYGYTF. The CDR3 DNA follows: TGTGCCAGCTCACCAGAGACCTATGGCTACACCTTC.

V gene TRBV18 combines with J gene TRBJ2-3; a possible D gene is TRBD2 (5 bases). Trimming removed 3 bases from V and 5 bases from J, with 15 bases in between. This CDR3 region has 15 residues. Germline V gene sequence: CDR1 KGHSH, CDR2 LQKENI. CDR3 nucleotides: TGTGCCAGCTCACCTAGCGAGAGTCGTAGAGATACGCAGTATTTT. Protein sequence: CASSPSESRRDTQYF.

This chain links TRBV7-9 with TRBJ1-4; tentatively, D is TRBD1 (5 bases). V was shortened by 5 bases and J by 7 bases, with 14 bases between the two germline ends. CDR3 length equals 14 residues. From germline, CDR1 is SEHNR and CDR2 FQNEAQ (reference sequence). In DNA form, the CDR3 reads TGTGCCAGCAGCGGCCAGGCTAGGGGTGAAAAACTGTTTTTT. This sequence encodes CASSGQARGEKLFF.